These 19 T cell receptor beta chains were all obtained from the same sample, sequenced in a study of blood T cell repertoires in COVID-19. Profiling relied on immunoSEQ multiplex PCR, and the TCRdb table lists in-frame clones only, not all of them. This sample has roughly 230,000 clones, with approximately 91% found just once. Source material: peripheral blood. These receptors were collected from a man aged 25-40 years with COVID-19, enrolled during active disease.

The chain recombines TRBV19 with TRBJ2-5, with 8 positions matching TRBD2. V dropped 6 bases and J dropped 3; count of bases not matched to a gene: 12. The CDR3 sequence is 16 residues long. Germline CDR1 is LNHDA and CDR2 is SQIVND (reference sequence). The DNA for the CDR3 is TGTGCCAGTAGCGTCATCGACGGCGGGGGGAAAGAGACCCAGTACTTC. This translates into CASSVIDGGGKETQYF. The whole variable domain, remainder taken from reference TRBV19 and TRBJ2-5, is DGGITQSPKYLFRKEGQNVTLSCEQNLNHDAMYWYRQDPGQGLRLIYYSQIVNDFQKGDIAEGYSVSREKKESFPLTVTSAQKNPTAFYLCASSVIDGGGKETQYFGPGTRLLVL.

The chain couples TRBV20-1 to TRBJ2-2, with TRBD1 matching 8 bases. Per the germline V gene, CDR1 is DFQATT and CDR2 is SNEGSKA (reference sequence). The CDR3 has 16 amino acids. J gave up 6 bases and V 3 bases, and 12 bases lay outside the gene matches. The CDR3 DNA reads as TGCAGTGCTAGTGATCGCAGGACGACAGGGGCCGGGGAGCTGTTTTTT. As protein: CSASDRRTTGAGELFF.

CDR3 bases: TGCGCCAGCAGCTTCCGGGCAGGAGGAGGCTACACCTTC. It specifies CASSFRAGGGYTF. V is TRBV5-1 and J is TRBJ1-2, with D unclear. Looked up from germline, CDR1 is SGHRS and CDR2 is YFSETQ. Trimming left V 2 bases short and J 8 bases short, with 13 bases between. This CDR3 comprises 13 residues.

The chain has TRBV19 and TRBJ1-1, with D maybe TRBD1 (5 bases). V lost 7 bases to trimming and J lost 0 bases, with 12 bases between them. Germline CDR1 reads LNHDA; CDR2 reads SQIVND (reference sequence). This CDR3 contains 14 residues. CDR3 DNA sequence: TGTGCCAGTATGGGCAGGGCAATGAACACTGAAGCTTTCTTT. Encoded protein: CASMGRAMNTEAFF.

The chain is built from TRBV7-2 and TRBJ1-1; TRBD1 is a possible D gene (6 bases). The germline V gene has CDR1 SGHTA and CDR2 FQGNSA. Trimming removed 3 bases at V and 11 bases at J, with 19 bases between. CDR3 length: 14 residues. The CDR3 spells CASSFRPRQEWAFF. The CDR3 bases are TGTGCCAGCAGCTTCCGACCAAGACAGGAATGGGCTTTCTTT. Full variable domain (rest looked up from reference TRBV7-2 and TRBJ1-1): GAGVSQSPSNKVTEKGKDVELRCDPISGHTALYWYRQSLGQGLEFLIYFQGNSAPDKSGLPSDRFSAERTGGSVSTLTIQRTQQEDSAVYLCASSFRPRQEWAFFGQGTRLTVV.

Only one count was recorded for this clone. The chain recombines TRBV9 with TRBJ2-5; 7 bases line up with TRBD2. The V segment lost 3 bases and the J segment 2 bases; nucleotides outside the gene matches: 10. CDR1 SGDLS and CDR2 YYNGEE come from the germline V gene. CDR3 length equals 16 residues. The CDR3 loop reads CASSAGVGGGQETQYF. The CDR3 DNA sequence: TGTGCCAGCAGCGCGGGTGTGGGCGGGGGACAAGAGACCCAGTACTTC.

V gene TRBV19 combines with J gene TRBJ1-6, with TRBD1 as a possible D gene (6 bases). Germline-derived CDR1 and CDR2 are LNHDA and SQIVND (reference sequence). The CDR3 runs to 14 residues. V was clipped by 8 bases and J by 6 bases, with 14 bases between them. The CDR3 DNA is TGTGCCAGTGGTGGCAGGGGAAGTAATTCACCCCTCCACTTT. Protein: CASGGRGSNSPLHF.

This clone has just one count. J is TRBJ1-3 and V is TRBV30; D is uncertain. V shed 2 bases and J shed 7 bases, with 15 bases lying between them. CDR3 length equals 14 residues. Per germline, CDR1 GTSNPN and CDR2 SVGIG (reference sequence). The CDR3 here is CAWSPRGRRNTIYF. The CDR3 DNA reads TGTGCCTGGAGTCCCAGAGGGAGGAGGAACACCATATATTTT.

This rearrangement joins TRBV7-9 to TRBJ1-1, with D possibly being TRBD1 (6 bases). V lost 6 bases, J lost 0 bases, and 14 bases lay in between. Per germline, CDR1 SEHNR and CDR2 FQNEAQ (reference sequence). This CDR3 comprises 15 residues. The CDR3 DNA follows: TGTGCCAGCAGTCCCCCGGGACAAATGAACACTGAAGCTTTCTTT. Protein: CASSPPGQMNTEAFF.

The chain is built from TRBV5-5 and TRBJ2-7; 10 bases match TRBD1. The CDR3 length is 17 residues. Germline lookup yields CDR1 SGHKS and CDR2 YYEKEE (reference sequence). V was pared by 1 base and J by 3 bases, with 10 bases of the junction left unmatched. CDR3 sequence reads: CASSLTGQGVRDYEQYF. CDR3 DNA sequence: TGTGCCAGCAGCTTGACAGGACAGGGGGTGCGAGACTACGAGCAGTACTTC.

V is TRBV3-1 (or the pseudogene TRBV3-2) and J is TRBJ1-4, with D tentatively TRBD1 (6 bases). The CDR3 is 15 amino acids. V was pared by 6 bases and J by 3 bases, with 14 bases between. Germline loops: CDR1 LGHDT, CDR2 YNNKEL (reference sequence). The DNA of the CDR3 is TGTGCCAGCAGATATTCAGGGGAGCCTAATGAAAAACTGTTTTTT. Translating gives CASRYSGEPNEKLFF.

The rearrangement uses TRBV3-1 (or the pseudogene TRBV3-2) and TRBJ2-7; 12 nucleotides line up with TRBD2. V shed 1 base and J 4 bases; nucleotides not matched to a gene: 5. This CDR3 is built from 16 residues. Looked up from germline, CDR1 is LGHDT and CDR2 is YNNKEL (reference sequence). CDR3 sequence: CASSQGLAGDLYEQYF. The DNA for the CDR3 is TGTGCCAGCAGCCAAGGACTAGCGGGGGACTTATACGAGCAGTACTTC.

The CDR3 region is CASSSGGRGNYNEQFF. CDR3 sequence (DNA): TGTGCCAGCAGCTCCGGGGGGCGGGGTAACTACAATGAGCAGTTCTTC. This rearrangement joins TRBV5-6 to TRBJ2-1; the D gene is possibly TRBD2 (7 bases). V was pared by 3 bases and J by 3 bases, with 16 bases between. This CDR3 is built from 16 residues. The germline V gene has CDR1 SGHDT and CDR2 YYEEEE.

This chain uses TRBV9 with TRBJ2-5; D is uncertain. The CDR3 runs 13 residues. The germline CDR1 and CDR2 sequences are SGDLS and YYNGEE. The germline V and J ends were trimmed by 3 bases and 5 bases, with 11 bases remaining between them. The CDR3 sequence is CASSGLVEETQYF. The CDR3 DNA follows: TGTGCCAGCAGCGGGTTGGTCGAGGAGACCCAGTACTTC.

The V call is TRBV7-5, the J call TRBJ2-6; the D call TRBD2 from the table was never checked on the DNA. TRBV7-5 is tagged as a pseudogene. There are 15 residues in the CDR3. DNA for the CDR3: TGTGTCAGAACCAGAGGAAGCTCTGGGGCCAACGTCCTGACTTTC. As protein: CVRTRGSSGANVLTF.

J is TRBJ1-3 and V is TRBV5-4; 7 bases agree with TRBD1. This CDR3 has 17 residues. Trimming cost V 0 bases and J 0 bases; bases outside gene matches: 6. Germline V gene lookup returns CDR1 SGHNT and CDR2 YYREEE (reference sequence). The CDR3 reads CASSLDPGQLSGNTIYF. CDR3 DNA: TGTGCCAGCAGCTTGGATCCGGGACAGCTCTCTGGAAACACCATATATTTT.

This rearrangement joins TRBV6-1 to TRBJ1-5, with TRBD1 identical over 7 bases. Per germline, CDR1 MNHNS and CDR2 SASEGT. The ends lost 1 base at V and 2 bases at J; junction bases unmatched: 5. CDR3 length equals 16 residues. The CDR3 reads CASSEGQGRGNQPQHF. The CDR3 DNA reads as TGTGCCAGCAGTGAAGGACAGGGACGCGGCAATCAGCCCCAGCATTTT.

The chain couples TRBV2 to TRBJ1-6; 7 nucleotides line up with TRBD1. Per germline, CDR1 SNHLY and CDR2 FYNNEI. This CDR3 contains 15 residues. J gave up 6 bases and V 3 bases, and 5 bases lay outside the gene matches. Here the CDR3 reads CASSEMTGRNSPLHF. The DNA of the CDR3 is TGTGCCAGCAGTGAGATGACAGGGCGTAATTCACCCCTCCACTTT. The whole variable domain, remainder taken from reference TRBV2 and TRBJ1-6, is EPEVTQTPSHQVTQMGQEVILRCVPISNHLYFYWYRQILGQKVEFLVSFYNNEISEKSEIFDDQFSVERPDGSNFTLKIRSTKLEDSAMYFCASSEMTGRNSPLHFGNGTRLTVT.

The chain joins TRBV6-5 to TRBJ1-2; D is unclear. Per germline, CDR1 MNHEY and CDR2 SVGAGI. V lost 2 bases and J lost 1, with 11 bases in between. This CDR3 is 15 amino acids long. CDR3 in amino acids: CASSYEGRINYGYTF. CDR3 nucleotides: TGTGCCAGCAGTTACGAGGGCAGGATTAACTATGGCTACACCTTC.